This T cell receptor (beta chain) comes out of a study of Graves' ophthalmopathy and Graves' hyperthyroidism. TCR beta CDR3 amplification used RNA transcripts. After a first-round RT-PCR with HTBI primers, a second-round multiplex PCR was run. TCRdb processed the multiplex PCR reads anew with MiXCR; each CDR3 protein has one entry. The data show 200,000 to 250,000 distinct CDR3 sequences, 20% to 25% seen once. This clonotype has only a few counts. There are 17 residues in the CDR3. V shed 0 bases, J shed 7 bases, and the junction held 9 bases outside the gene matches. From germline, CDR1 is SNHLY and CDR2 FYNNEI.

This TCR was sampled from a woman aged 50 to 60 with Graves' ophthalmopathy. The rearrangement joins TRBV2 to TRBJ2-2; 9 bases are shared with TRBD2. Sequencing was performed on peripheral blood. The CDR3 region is CASSEALLAGRIGELFF. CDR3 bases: TGTGCCAGCAGTGAAGCGCTGCTAGCGGGGAGGATCGGGGAGCTGTTTTTT.